These 32 T cell receptor beta chains came from one sample sequenced in a study of beta chain features in type 1 diabetes. Every bit of the isolated RNA underwent reverse transcription, so sequencing read expressed TCRB transcripts. Clones were sequenced by immunoSEQ multiplex PCR, and TCRdb holds only the in-frame ones, with some missing. The sample includes a few hundred thousand clones, around 9.9% seen only once; the top ten take roughly 1.4%. The source material was central memory CD4+ T cells from blood. These receptors all stem from a man aged 18-30 years in good health.

V gene TRBV19 combines with J gene TRBJ2-7; 8 positions match TRBD1. CDR1 and CDR2 (germline): LNHDA, SQIVND (reference sequence). V shed 5 bases, J shed 3 bases, and the junction held 6 bases outside the gene matches. The CDR3 covers 14 residues. Here the CDR3 DNA reads TGTGCCAGTAGTGGCACGGGACAGGTCTACGAGCAGTACTTC. Translating it yields CASSGTGQVYEQYF. The variable domain in full, completed from reference TRBV19 and TRBJ2-7, reads DGGITQSPKYLFRKEGQNVTLSCEQNLNHDAMYWYRQDPGQGLRLIYYSQIVNDFQKGDIAEGYSVSREKKESFPLTVTSAQKNPTAFYLCASSGTGQVYEQYFGPGTRLTVT.

This clone was seen a few times. The chain recombines TRBV5-1 with TRBJ2-5; 7 bases are a match to TRBD1. This CDR3 spans 13 amino acids. Germline loops: CDR1 SGHRS, CDR2 YFSETQ. Unmatched junction bases numbered 3, after V lost 4 bases and J lost 3 bases. DNA of the CDR3: TGCGCCAGCAGCATCGGGACAGAAGAGACCCAGTACTTC. Translated: CASSIGTEETQYF.

The CDR3, as DNA: TGTGCCAGCTCACCAGGCTTCGCTGGAAACACCATATATTTT. Its protein product is CASSPGFAGNTIYF. The chain recombines TRBV6-1 with TRBJ1-3; D is uncertain. The length of the CDR3 is 14 residues. V was pared by 8 bases and J by 2 bases, with 13 bases between. Per germline, CDR1 MNHNS and CDR2 SASEGT.

The chain combines TRBV9 with TRBJ2-7; either TRBD1 or TRBD2 may supply D (7 bases each). V was shortened by 3 bases and J by 6 bases, with 13 bases between the two germline ends. This CDR3 has 13 amino acids. Germline V gene sequence: CDR1 SGDLS, CDR2 YYNGEE. CDR3 region: CASSERDSGEQYF. CDR3 nucleotides: TGTGCCAGCAGCGAGCGGGACAGCGGCGAGCAGTACTTC.

In nucleotides, the CDR3 is TGTGCCTGGAGTTTGACAGGGGGCGACTATGGCTACACCTTC. Encoded protein: CAWSLTGGDYGYTF. J is TRBJ1-2 and V is TRBV30; TRBD1 agrees at 10 bases. CDR1 and CDR2 from the germline V gene are GTSNPN and SVGIG (reference sequence). J gave up 3 bases and V 2 bases, and 3 bases lay outside the gene matches. CDR3 length: 14 amino acids.

V usage is TRBV11-3 and J usage is TRBJ2-3; the match to TRBD2 covers 7 bases. This CDR3 is built from 16 residues. CDR1 SGHNT and CDR2 YENEEA come from the germline V gene. The V gene end was trimmed by 1 base and the J gene end by 0 bases; junction bases not matched to a gene: 4. DNA of the CDR3: TGTGCCAGCAGCTTAGCTCCGGGAGGAAGCACAGATACGCAGTATTTT. It yields the protein CASSLAPGGSTDTQYF.

This clone was counted a few times. The chain links TRBV2 to TRBJ2-5; D tentatively fits TRBD1 or TRBD2 (5 bases each). Deletions cut 2 bases from V and 5 bases from J, with 15 bases between. The germline gives CDR1 SNHLY, CDR2 FYNNEI. This CDR3 comprises 15 residues. CDR3 protein: CASSEQTTGTETQYF. As DNA, the CDR3 is TGTGCCAGCAGTGAACAGACTACAGGCACCGAGACCCAGTACTTC.

This clone was observed many times. This chain links TRBV27 with TRBJ2-4, with 7 bases that match TRBD1. The CDR3 is 15 residues long. J gave up 7 bases and V 5 bases, and 11 bases lay outside the gene matches. Germline V gene data show CDR1 as MNHEY and CDR2 as SMNVEV (reference sequence). The CDR3 DNA reads TGTGCCAGCAGTGCCTCAGGGACAGTGAGGAACATTCAGTACTTC. It translates to CASSASGTVRNIQYF.

In this sample, this clone turned up a few times. This chain links TRBV7-2 with TRBJ2-3, with unresolved D. Trimming took off 9 bases at V and 4 bases at J, with 11 bases between the two ends. The germline CDR1 and CDR2 sequences are SGHTA and FQGNSA. CDR3 length: 12 amino acids. CDR3 loop: CASAGGSDTQYF. The CDR3, as DNA: TGTGCCAGTGCAGGTGGGTCAGATACGCAGTATTTT.

The chain combines TRBV7-2 with TRBJ1-2; TRBD1 might be the D (6 bases). The V and J ends lost 5 bases and 7 bases respectively, with 11 bases between them. This CDR3 is built from 12 residues. Germline CDR1 is SGHTA and CDR2 is FQGNSA. CDR3 DNA: TGTGCCAGCAGCCGGGGGGGCCCTGGCTACACCTTC. It yields the protein CASSRGGPGYTF.

This clone was found a few times. The chain recombines TRBV6-6 with TRBJ2-1; 9 bases fit TRBD2. The junction had 4 bases not matched to a gene; V was cut back by 6 bases and J by 10 bases. This CDR3 spans 12 amino acids. The germline gives CDR1 MNHNY, CDR2 SVGAGI (reference sequence). CDR3 nucleotide sequence: TGTGCCAGCAGCCAAGCGGGAGGCGAGCAGTTCTTC. It codes for CASSQAGGEQFF.

J is TRBJ2-1 and V is TRBV7-9; D uncertain. CDR1 is SEHNR and CDR2 is FQNEAQ in the germline V gene (reference sequence). This CDR3 contains 14 residues. Between the trimmed V and J ends, which lost 5 bases and 5 bases, there was a span of 13 bases. CDR3 nucleotides: TGTGCCAGCAGCGTCAGGAGAGGAGACAATGAGCAGTTCTTC. This gives the protein CASSVRRGDNEQFF.

V is TRBV30 and J is TRBJ1-2, with 8 nucleotides matching TRBD1. The junction had 3 bases not matched to a gene; V was cut back by 2 bases and J by 4 bases. The CDR3 covers 13 residues. Germline V gives CDR1 GTSNPN, CDR2 SVGIG (reference sequence). CDR3 sequence reads: CAWSIQGVYGYTF. CDR3 DNA sequence: TGTGCCTGGAGTATACAGGGGGTCTATGGCTACACCTTC.

The chain couples TRBV5-1 to TRBJ2-5; 7 nucleotides match TRBD1. The trim removed 4 bases at V and 2 bases at J, leaving 5 bases unmatched. Germline lookup yields CDR1 SGHRS and CDR2 YFSETQ. The CDR3 spans 14 residues. The CDR3, as DNA: TGCGCCAGCAGCGCCGGGACAGTTCAAGAGACCCAGTACTTC. Translating it yields CASSAGTVQETQYF.

This clone was seen at least ten times. The chain couples TRBV7-9 to TRBJ1-2, with D possibly being TRBD1 (5 bases). Per the germline V gene, CDR1 is SEHNR and CDR2 is FQNEAQ (reference sequence). V lost 0 bases and J 3 bases, leaving 11 bases between the germline ends. CDR3 length equals 15 residues. The CDR3 nucleotides are TGTGCCAGCAGCTTAGCGGCAGGGAACGACTATGGCTACACCTTC. It yields the protein CASSLAAGNDYGYTF. Full variable domain (outside the CDR3, taken from reference TRBV7-9 and TRBJ1-2): DTGVSQNPRHKITKRGQNVTFRCDPISEHNRLYWYRQTLGQGPEFLTYFQNEAQLEKSRLLSDRFSAERPKGSFSTLEIQRTEQGDSAMYLCASSLAAGNDYGYTFGSGTRLTVV.

This clone is labeled medium-sized (0.01 to 0.1%). The V call is TRBV10-3, the J call TRBJ2-7, with 9 bases fitting TRBD1. The germline gives CDR1 ENHRY, CDR2 SYGVKD. The CDR3 is made up of 14 amino acids. The V segment lost 7 bases and the J segment 3 bases; nucleotides outside the gene matches: 7. The CDR3 sequence is CAIKMGQGSYEQYF. The CDR3 nucleotides read TGTGCCATCAAGATGGGACAGGGTAGCTACGAGCAGTACTTC.

The chain has TRBV7-6 and TRBJ1-4, with D perhaps TRBD1 (5 bases). The V end lost 6 bases, the J end lost 6 bases, and 11 bases lay between the germline ends. The CDR3 length is 13 residues. Germline V gene sequence: CDR1 SGHVS, CDR2 FNYEAQ. CDR3 in amino acids: CASRDNVYEKLFF. The CDR3, as DNA: TGTGCCAGCAGGGACAATGTCTATGAAAAACTGTTTTTT.

This clone showed up many times. The V and J genes are TRBV7-8 and TRBJ2-7; D perhaps matches TRBD1 (6 bases). With 5 bases removed from V and 6 bases from J, the gap between germline ends came to 11 bases. The CDR3 sequence is 12 residues long. Germline CDR1 is SGHVS and CDR2 is FQNEAQ. CDR3 DNA: TGTGCCAGCAGCCAAACAGGGCGCGAGCAGTACTTC. The encoded protein is CASSQTGREQYF.

CDR3 DNA: TGTGCTAGTGGTTTGTTTCTTGAGACCCAGTACTTC. Protein: CASGLFLETQYF. The V and J genes are TRBV12-5 and TRBJ2-5; D gene uncertain. V was clipped by 2 bases and J by 5 bases, with 6 bases between them. The CDR3 runs 12 residues. Looked up from germline, CDR1 is LGHNT and CDR2 is FRNRAP.

The V call is TRBV6-1, the J call TRBJ1-1; the D gene is possibly TRBD1 (6 bases). Germline values: CDR1 MNHNS, CDR2 SASEGT. Trimming removed 6 bases from V and 6 bases from J, with 11 bases in between. The CDR3 is made up of 12 amino acids. CDR3 sequence (DNA): TGTGCCAGCAGCGTTACAGGGTCTGAAGCTTTCTTT. Encoded protein: CASSVTGSEAFF.

The rearrangement links TRBV30 to TRBJ1-1, with D possibly matching TRBD1 (5 bases). The CDR3 is made up of 14 amino acids. The V end lost 3 bases, the J end lost 2 bases, and 13 bases lay between the germline ends. Germline V gives CDR1 GTSNPN, CDR2 SVGIG (reference sequence). The CDR3 DNA sequence: TGTGCCTGGAGCGAGGACATCGAAAACACTGAAGCTTTCTTT. Translated: CAWSEDIENTEAFF.

At least ten counts were recorded for this clone. V is TRBV9 and J is TRBJ2-3; 7 positions match TRBD1. Losses at the gene ends were 2 bases for V and 0 bases for J; bases not matched to a gene: 9. The CDR3 is 17 amino acids. Germline V lookup: CDR1 SGDLS, CDR2 YYNGEE. The CDR3 spells CASSVQTGTASTDTQYF. The CDR3 DNA reads TGTGCCAGCAGCGTTCAGACCGGGACAGCAAGCACAGATACGCAGTATTTT.

This clone was observed a few times. This rearrangement joins TRBV18 to TRBJ1-1; D gene unclear. CDR1 and CDR2 (germline): KGHSH, LQKENI. V lost 4 bases to trimming and J lost 6 bases, with 15 bases between them. The CDR3 is made up of 14 amino acids. Here the CDR3 DNA reads TGTGCCAGCTCACACACGACGGGCTCTCCTGAAGCTTTCTTT. Encoded protein: CASSHTTGSPEAFF.

This clone has just a few counts. This sequence may be a read error, since a much larger clone differs from it by one base. Other DNA sequences of this sample code for an identical CDR3. This chain links TRBV15 with TRBJ2-7, with 8 bases matching TRBD1. The germline gives CDR1 LNHNV, CDR2 YYDKDF (reference sequence). This CDR3 region has 15 residues. The ends lost 5 bases at V and 7 bases at J; junction bases unmatched: 13. The CDR3 DNA reads as TGTGCCACCAGCCAAGCGAGACAGGGGCCGGGAGAGCAGTACTTC. Encoded protein: CATSQARQGPGEQYF.

This clone has only a few counts. The chain joins TRBV2 to TRBJ2-7; tentatively, D is TRBD2 (6 bases). The CDR3 runs to 14 residues. Per germline, CDR1 SNHLY and CDR2 FYNNEI. With 4 bases removed from V and 4 bases from J, the gap between germline ends came to 14 bases. CDR3 protein: CASSGRGATYEQYF. CDR3 in DNA: TGTGCCAGCAGTGGGAGGGGCGCAACTTACGAGCAGTACTTC.

This clone has more than one count but fewer than ten. The chain recombines TRBV19 with TRBJ2-1; D is undetermined. Germline lookup yields CDR1 LNHDA and CDR2 SQIVND (reference sequence). This CDR3 comprises 14 residues. Between the trimmed V and J ends, which lost 0 bases and 3 bases, there was a span of 6 bases. CDR3 in amino acids: CASSIDVVYNEQFF. CDR3 sequence (DNA): TGTGCCAGTAGTATAGACGTAGTCTACAATGAGCAGTTCTTC.

This clone appeared a few times. The rearrangement links TRBV7-6 to TRBJ2-4; D is possibly TRBD1 or TRBD2 (5 bases each). With 1 base removed from V and 10 bases from J, the gap between germline ends came to 8 bases. CDR3 size: 12 residues. Germline CDR1 and CDR2: SGHVS and FNYEAQ. CDR3 in amino acids: CASSLGGVIQYF. CDR3 coding DNA: TGTGCCAGCAGCTTAGGAGGGGTAATTCAGTACTTC.

The chain combines TRBV30 with TRBJ2-7, with unresolved D. The CDR3 has 11 residues. Germline values: CDR1 GTSNPN, CDR2 SVGIG (reference sequence). V lost 1 base to trimming and J lost 7 bases, with 8 bases between them. The CDR3: CAWSEQEEQYF. Written as DNA, the CDR3 is TGTGCCTGGAGTGAGCAGGAGGAGCAGTACTTC.

The sample holds a few counts of this clone. V and J are TRBV10-1 and TRBJ2-7; TRBD2 might be the D (6 bases). V dropped 4 bases and J dropped 5 bases, with 18 bases sitting between them. Germline values: CDR1 WNHNN, CDR2 SYGVQD (reference sequence). This CDR3 has 15 amino acids. The CDR3 DNA follows: TGCGCCAGCAGTGTGTCCGGGAGAGGCCAGGACGAGCAGTACTTC. Residues: CASSVSGRGQDEQYF.

There are a few counts of this clone. The chain recombines TRBV7-3 with TRBJ2-2; D tentatively fits TRBD1 or TRBD2 (5 bases each). V was trimmed by 1 base and J by 7 bases, leaving 10 bases between them. CDR3 size: 14 residues. CDR1 is SGHTA, CDR2 FQGTGA, per germline. CDR3 loop: CASSLMGVGGELFF. CDR3 nucleotide sequence: TGTGCCAGCAGCTTAATGGGGGTCGGCGGGGAGCTGTTTTTT.

This clone occurred a few times. This chain's CDR3 is CASSLVVSGKETQYF. The CDR3 coding sequence is TGTGCCAGCAGCTTAGTCGTTAGCGGCAAAGAGACCCAGTACTTC. The V call is TRBV7-9, the J call TRBJ2-5, with D tentatively TRBD2 (6 bases). The ends were cut back, 1 base at V and 3 bases at J, with 12 bases in the middle. Germline assignment: CDR1 SEHNR and CDR2 FQNEAQ (reference sequence). The CDR3 length is 15 residues.

The rearrangement uses TRBV13 and TRBJ2-6; D perhaps matches TRBD1 (6 bases). Trimming took 5 bases from V and 0 from J, leaving 14 bases between them. The germline V gene has CDR1 PRHDT and CDR2 FYEKMQ (reference sequence). This CDR3 is built from 17 residues. The CDR3 coding sequence is TGTGCCAGCAGCATCCTGACAGGACTCTCTGGGGCCAACGTCCTGACTTTC. This encodes CASSILTGLSGANVLTF.